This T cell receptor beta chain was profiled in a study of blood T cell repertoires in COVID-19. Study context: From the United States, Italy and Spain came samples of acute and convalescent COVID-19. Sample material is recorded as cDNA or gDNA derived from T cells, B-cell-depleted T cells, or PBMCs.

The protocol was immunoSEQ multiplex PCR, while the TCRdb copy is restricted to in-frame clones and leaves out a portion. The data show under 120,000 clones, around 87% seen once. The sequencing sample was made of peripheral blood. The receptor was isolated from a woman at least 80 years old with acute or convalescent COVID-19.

CDR3 loop: CSAGTGSLGYTF. CDR3 in DNA: TGCAGCGCCGGGACAGGGTCTTTAGGCTACACCTTC. The chain has TRBV29-1 and TRBJ1-2; TRBD1 aligns across 9 bases. The CDR3 has 12 residues. Germline values: CDR1 SQVTM, CDR2 ANQGSEA. Trimming took 7 bases from V and 8 from J; bases not matched to a gene: 8.